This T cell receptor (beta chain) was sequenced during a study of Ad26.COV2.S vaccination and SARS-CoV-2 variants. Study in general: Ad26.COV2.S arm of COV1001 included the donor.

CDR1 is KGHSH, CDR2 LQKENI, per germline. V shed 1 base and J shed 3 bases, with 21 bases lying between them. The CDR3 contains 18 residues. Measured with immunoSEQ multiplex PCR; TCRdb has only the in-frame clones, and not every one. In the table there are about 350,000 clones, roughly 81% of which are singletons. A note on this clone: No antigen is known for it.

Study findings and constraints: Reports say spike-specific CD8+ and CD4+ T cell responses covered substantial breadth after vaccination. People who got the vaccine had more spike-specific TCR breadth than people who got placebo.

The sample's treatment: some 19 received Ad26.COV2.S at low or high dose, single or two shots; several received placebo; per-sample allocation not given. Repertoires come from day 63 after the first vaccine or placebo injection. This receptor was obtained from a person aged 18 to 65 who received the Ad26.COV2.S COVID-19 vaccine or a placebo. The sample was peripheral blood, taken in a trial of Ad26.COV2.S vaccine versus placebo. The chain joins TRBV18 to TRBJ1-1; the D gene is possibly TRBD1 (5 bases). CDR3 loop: CASSPQHIVTGPDTEAFF. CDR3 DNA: TGTGCCAGCTCACCACAACACATAGTCACAGGACCGGACACTGAAGCTTTCTTT.